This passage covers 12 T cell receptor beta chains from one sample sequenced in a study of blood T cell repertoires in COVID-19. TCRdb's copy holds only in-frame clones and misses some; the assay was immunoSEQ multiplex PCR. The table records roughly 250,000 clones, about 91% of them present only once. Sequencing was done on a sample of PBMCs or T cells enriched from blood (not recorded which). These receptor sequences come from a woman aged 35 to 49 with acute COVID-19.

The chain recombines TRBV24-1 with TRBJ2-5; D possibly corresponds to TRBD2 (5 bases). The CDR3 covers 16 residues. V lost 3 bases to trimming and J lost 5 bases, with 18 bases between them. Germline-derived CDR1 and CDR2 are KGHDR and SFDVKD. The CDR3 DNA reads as TGTGCCACCAGTGATGCGAGGGTATGGTACGGGGAGACCCAGTACTTC. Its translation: CATSDARVWYGETQYF.

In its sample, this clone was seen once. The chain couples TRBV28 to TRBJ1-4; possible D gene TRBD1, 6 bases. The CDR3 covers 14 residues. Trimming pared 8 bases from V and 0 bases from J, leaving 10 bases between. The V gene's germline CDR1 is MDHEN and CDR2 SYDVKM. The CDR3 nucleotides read TGTGCCAGCTCCAGGGGACCAACTAATGAAAAACTGTTTTTT. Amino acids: CASSRGPTNEKLFF.

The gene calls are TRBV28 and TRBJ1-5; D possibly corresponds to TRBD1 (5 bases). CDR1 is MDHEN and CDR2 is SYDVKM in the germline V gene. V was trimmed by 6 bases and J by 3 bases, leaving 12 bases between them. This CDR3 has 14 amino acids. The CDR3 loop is CASRFQGLNQPQHF. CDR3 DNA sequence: TGTGCCAGCAGATTCCAGGGTCTCAATCAGCCCCAGCATTTT. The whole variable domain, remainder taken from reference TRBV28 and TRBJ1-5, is DVKVTQSSRYLVKRTGEKVFLECVQDMDHENMFWYRQDPGLGLRLIYFSYDVKMKEKGDIPEGYSVSREKKERFSLILESASTNQTSMYLCASRFQGLNQPQHFGDGTRLSIL.

The CDR3 nucleotides are TGTGCCAGCAGCTCCCCGGGGGGCCTTAGTGGGGCCTACGAGCAGTACTTC. It encodes CASSSPGGLSGAYEQYF. The chain links TRBV28 to TRBJ2-7, with D possibly TRBD2 on 7 matching bases. CDR1 is MDHEN, CDR2 SYDVKM, per germline. This CDR3 has 17 amino acids. Trimming left V 6 bases short and J 2 bases short, with 23 bases between.

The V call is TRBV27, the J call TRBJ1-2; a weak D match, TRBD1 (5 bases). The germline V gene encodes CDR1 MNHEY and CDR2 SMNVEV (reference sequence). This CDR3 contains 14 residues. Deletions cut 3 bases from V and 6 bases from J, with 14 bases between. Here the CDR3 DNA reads TGTGCCAGCAGTTTCCAGGGAGGTCGGCATGGCTACACCTTC. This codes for CASSFQGGRHGYTF.

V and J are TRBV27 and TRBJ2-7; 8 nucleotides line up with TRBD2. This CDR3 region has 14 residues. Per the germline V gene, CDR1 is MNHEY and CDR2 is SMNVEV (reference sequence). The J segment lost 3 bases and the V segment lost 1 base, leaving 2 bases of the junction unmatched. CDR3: CASSLLAGGYEQYF. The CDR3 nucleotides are TGTGCCAGCAGTTTATTGGCGGGGGGCTACGAGCAGTACTTC.

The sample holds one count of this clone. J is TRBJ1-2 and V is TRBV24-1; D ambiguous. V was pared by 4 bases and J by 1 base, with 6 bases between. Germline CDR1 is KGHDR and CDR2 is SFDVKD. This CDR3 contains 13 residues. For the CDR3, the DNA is TGTGCCACCAGTGACCCAAATAACTATGGCTACACCTTC. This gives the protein CATSDPNNYGYTF.

The CDR3 bases are TGTGCCAGTAGTCGGATGGGCGGGAGAATAAATGAGCAGTTCTTC. Translated, it gives CASSRMGGRINEQFF. The gene calls are TRBV19 and TRBJ2-1; TRBD2 aligns across 7 bases. The CDR3 totals 15 residues. Germline trimming cut 5 bases from V and 7 bases from J; bases unmatched to any gene: 11. Germline-derived CDR1 and CDR2 are LNHDA and SQIVND (reference sequence).

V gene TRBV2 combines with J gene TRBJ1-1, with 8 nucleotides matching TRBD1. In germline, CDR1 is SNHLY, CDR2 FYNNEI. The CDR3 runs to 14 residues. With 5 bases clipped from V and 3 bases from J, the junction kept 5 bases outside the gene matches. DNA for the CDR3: TGTGCCAGCAGTCCACAGGGGGTGCACACTGAAGCTTTCTTT. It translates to CASSPQGVHTEAFF.

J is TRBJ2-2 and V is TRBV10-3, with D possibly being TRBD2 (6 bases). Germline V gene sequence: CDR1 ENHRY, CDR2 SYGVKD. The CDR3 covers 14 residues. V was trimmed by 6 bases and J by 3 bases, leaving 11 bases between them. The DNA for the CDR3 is TGTGCCATCAGGGGGGGAGGAGACACCGGGGAGCTGTTTTTT. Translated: CAIRGGGDTGELFF.

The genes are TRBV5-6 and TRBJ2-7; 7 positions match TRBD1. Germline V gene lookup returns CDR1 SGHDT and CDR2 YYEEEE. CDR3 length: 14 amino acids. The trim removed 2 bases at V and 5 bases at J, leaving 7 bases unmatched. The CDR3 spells CASSFTDRANEQYV. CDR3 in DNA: TGTGCCAGCAGCTTCACCGACAGGGCCAACGAGCAGTACGTC.

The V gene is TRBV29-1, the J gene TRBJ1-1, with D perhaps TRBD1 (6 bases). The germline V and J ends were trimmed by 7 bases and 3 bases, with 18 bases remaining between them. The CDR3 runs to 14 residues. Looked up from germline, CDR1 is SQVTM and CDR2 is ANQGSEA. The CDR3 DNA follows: TGCAGCGCCTGTATCGGGGGGCTTGACACTGAAGCTTTCTTT. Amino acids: CSACIGGLDTEAFF.